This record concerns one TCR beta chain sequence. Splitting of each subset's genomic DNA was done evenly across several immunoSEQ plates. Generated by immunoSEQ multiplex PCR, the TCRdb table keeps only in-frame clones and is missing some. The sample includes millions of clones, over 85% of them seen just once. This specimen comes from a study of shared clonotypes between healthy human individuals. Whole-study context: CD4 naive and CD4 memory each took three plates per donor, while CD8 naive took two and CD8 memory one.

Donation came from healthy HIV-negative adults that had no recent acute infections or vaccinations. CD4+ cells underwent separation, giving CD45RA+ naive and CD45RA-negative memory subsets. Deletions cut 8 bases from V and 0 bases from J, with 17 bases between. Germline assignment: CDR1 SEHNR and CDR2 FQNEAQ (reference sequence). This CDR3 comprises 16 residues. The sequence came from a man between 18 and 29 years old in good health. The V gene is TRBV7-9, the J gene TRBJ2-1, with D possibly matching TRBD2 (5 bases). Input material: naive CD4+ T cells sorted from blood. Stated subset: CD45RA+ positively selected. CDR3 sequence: CASGPHGVASYNEQFF. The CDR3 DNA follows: TGTGCCAGCGGTCCGCACGGGGTTGCCTCCTACAATGAGCAGTTCTTC.